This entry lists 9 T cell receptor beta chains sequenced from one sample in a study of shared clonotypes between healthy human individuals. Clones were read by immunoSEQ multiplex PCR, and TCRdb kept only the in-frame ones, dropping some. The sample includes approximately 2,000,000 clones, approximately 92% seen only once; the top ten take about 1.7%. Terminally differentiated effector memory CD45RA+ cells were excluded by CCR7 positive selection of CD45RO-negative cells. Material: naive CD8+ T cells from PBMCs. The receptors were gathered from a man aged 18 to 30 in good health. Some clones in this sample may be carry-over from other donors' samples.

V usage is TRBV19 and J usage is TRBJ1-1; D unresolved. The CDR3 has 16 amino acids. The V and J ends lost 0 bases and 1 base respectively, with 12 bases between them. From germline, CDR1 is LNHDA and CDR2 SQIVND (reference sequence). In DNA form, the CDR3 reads TGTGCCAGTAGTATAGATCTTGAAGAACCGAACACTGAAGCTTTCTTT. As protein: CASSIDLEEPNTEAFF.

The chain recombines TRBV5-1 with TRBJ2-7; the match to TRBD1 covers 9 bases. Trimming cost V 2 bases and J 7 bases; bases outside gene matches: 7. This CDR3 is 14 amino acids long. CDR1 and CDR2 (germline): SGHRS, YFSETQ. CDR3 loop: CASSFRTGVGEQYF. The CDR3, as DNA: TGCGCCAGCAGCTTTCGGACAGGGGTGGGGGAGCAGTACTTC.

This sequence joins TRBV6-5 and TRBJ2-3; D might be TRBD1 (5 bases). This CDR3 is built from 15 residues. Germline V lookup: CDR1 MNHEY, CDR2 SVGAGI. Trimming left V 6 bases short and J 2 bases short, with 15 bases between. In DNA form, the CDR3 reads TGTGCCAGCAGCCCTGATGACAGATCCACAGATACGCAGTATTTT. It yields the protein CASSPDDRSTDTQYF.

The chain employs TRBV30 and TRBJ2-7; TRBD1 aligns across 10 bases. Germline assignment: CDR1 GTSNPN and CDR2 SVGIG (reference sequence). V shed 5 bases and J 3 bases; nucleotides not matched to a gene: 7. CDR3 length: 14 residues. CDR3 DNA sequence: TGTGCCTGGGGGGACAGGGGACTCTTCTACGAGCAGTACTTC. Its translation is CAWGDRGLFYEQYF.

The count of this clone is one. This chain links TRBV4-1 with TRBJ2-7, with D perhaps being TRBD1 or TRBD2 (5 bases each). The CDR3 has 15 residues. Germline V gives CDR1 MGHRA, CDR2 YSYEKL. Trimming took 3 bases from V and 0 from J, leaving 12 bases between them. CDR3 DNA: TGCGCCAGCAGCCAGAGGGGCCAGGACTCCTACGAGCAGTACTTC. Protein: CASSQRGQDSYEQYF.

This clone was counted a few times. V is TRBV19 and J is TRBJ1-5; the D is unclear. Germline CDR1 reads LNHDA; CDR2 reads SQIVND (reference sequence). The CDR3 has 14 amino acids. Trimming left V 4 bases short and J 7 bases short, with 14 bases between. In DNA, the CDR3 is TGTGCCAGTAGTACCACCAATCCGAGGCAGCCCCAGCATTTT. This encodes CASSTTNPRQPQHF.

CDR3 residues: CASSLPGSAYEQYF. For the CDR3, the DNA is TGTGCCAGCAGTTTACCAGGGTCTGCCTACGAGCAGTACTTC. The J gene is TRBJ2-7, the V gene TRBV27; perhaps TRBD1 as D (5 bases). Germline V gene lookup returns CDR1 MNHEY and CDR2 SMNVEV (reference sequence). The CDR3 has 14 amino acids. Trimming pared 2 bases from V and 2 bases from J, leaving 10 bases between.

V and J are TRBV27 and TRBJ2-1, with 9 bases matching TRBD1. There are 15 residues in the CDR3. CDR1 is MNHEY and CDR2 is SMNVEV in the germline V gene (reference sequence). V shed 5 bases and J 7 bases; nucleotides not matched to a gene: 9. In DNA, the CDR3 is TGTGCCAGCAGTACAGGGGGCGGCCATGGGAATGAGCAGTTCTTC. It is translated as CASSTGGGHGNEQFF.

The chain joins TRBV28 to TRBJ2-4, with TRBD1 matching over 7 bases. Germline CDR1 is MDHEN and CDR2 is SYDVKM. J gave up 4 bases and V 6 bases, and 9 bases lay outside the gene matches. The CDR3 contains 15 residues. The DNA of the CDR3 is TGTGCCAGCAGGCCTGTAGGGGGCTCAAAAAACATTCAGTACTTC. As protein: CASRPVGGSKNIQYF.